This TCR beta chain is from a study of shared clonotypes between healthy human individuals. General observations from the study: It was expected that sequencing depth would affect clonotype sharing among donors.

Germline V gene sequence: CDR1 SGHDT, CDR2 YYEEEE. There are 13 residues in the CDR3. V was cut by 6 bases and J by 8 bases, with 12 bases left in between. A word on this clone: The antigen is unknown.

The material for each subset, its genomic DNA, was split evenly across several immunoSEQ plates. Here immunoSEQ multiplex PCR was the method, and the copy in TCRdb shows in-frame clones only, minus some. Among 850,000 to 1,200,000 clones, roughly 75% were seen once, and the ten largest hold approximately 1.5%. This sequence was found in a man younger than 35 in good health. The chain combines TRBV5-6 with TRBJ1-6, with unresolved D. Material for sequencing was memory CD4+ T cells sorted from blood. The subset here: CD45RA-negative fraction. CDR3 region: CASTMGRDSPLHF. Here the CDR3 DNA reads TGTGCCAGCACCATGGGGAGGGATTCACCCCTCCACTTT.